This TCR beta chain is from a study of blood T cell repertoires in COVID-19. Looked up from germline, CDR1 is MNHEY and CDR2 is SVGEGT. The J segment lost 0 bases and the V segment lost 6 bases, leaving 11 bases of the junction unmatched. This CDR3 has 16 amino acids. Using immunoSEQ multiplex PCR, the repertoire was profiled, and TCRdb retains in-frame clones only, with some absent. Of about 59,000 clones listed, roughly 80% are singletons. Sequenced sample: peripheral blood. The sequence was collected from a human donor in a cohort sampled during active COVID-19. The chain couples TRBV6-2 or TRBV6-3 to TRBJ2-7; TRBD2 matches at 7 bases. The CDR3 DNA sequence: TGTGCCAGCAGCCGACCACACACTAGCGACTCCTACGAGCAGTACTTC. This sequence encodes CASSRPHTSDSYEQYF.